The entry that follows covers one TCR beta chain sequence. Its specificity is unknown. The data were taken from a study of T cell responses to AZD1222 COVID-19 vaccine. Study overall: Doses given second, at about 4 or about 12 weeks, were pooled. Study observations and caveats: Among those given AZD1222, only 6 or 7 were seropositive at baseline.

Clones were sequenced by immunoSEQ multiplex PCR, and TCRdb holds only the in-frame ones, with some missing. Of under 150,000 clones in the sample, 90% to 95% are singletons; the top ten hold 5.2%. With 6 bases clipped from V and 2 bases from J, the junction kept 4 bases outside the gene matches. Looked up from germline, CDR1 is MNHEY and CDR2 is SVGAGI. The CDR3 length is 13 residues. The chain carries TRBV6-5 and TRBJ2-7; 7 bases align to TRBD2. The sequence was obtained from an adult in good health. Material: peripheral blood, obtained on day 0 of AZD1222 vaccination. The CDR3 DNA reads as TGTGCCAGCAGACGCGGGGGAGCCTACGAGCAGTACTTC. Translated, it gives CASRRGGAYEQYF.